Presented here are 4 T cell receptor beta chains from one specimen sequenced in a study of cytomegalovirus exposure and HLA in healthy donors. The PCR was carried out with 60 Vbeta primers and 13 Jbeta primers. Libraries were prepared by immunoSEQ multiplex PCR; TCRdb keeps only in-frame clonotypes and omits some of them. The sample includes about 180,000 clones, around 80% of them seen just once. The sequenced sample was PBMCs. The receptors come from a man aged 40-50 years in good health and CMV-seronegative.

V usage is TRBV7-2 and J usage is TRBJ1-5, with D possibly being TRBD1 (5 bases). CDR1 SGHTA and CDR2 FQGNSA come from the germline V gene. Deletions cut 1 base from V and 4 bases from J, with 11 bases between. The CDR3 covers 15 residues. The CDR3: CASSLVIQANQPQHF. CDR3 DNA sequence: TGTGCCAGCAGCTTAGTAATACAGGCAAATCAGCCCCAGCATTTT.

This clone was seen only once. The genes are TRBV4-1 and TRBJ2-7, with 8 bases lining up with TRBD2. The CDR3 runs to 15 residues. Germline V gene lookup returns CDR1 MGHRA and CDR2 YSYEKL. The trim removed 4 bases at V and 2 bases at J, leaving 7 bases unmatched. The CDR3 DNA sequence: TGCGCCAGCAGCCGGGGGAGCGGGGGTACCTACGAGCAGTACTTC. It translates to CASSRGSGGTYEQYF.

The chain joins TRBV11-3 to TRBJ1-3; no clear D. Germline CDR1 and CDR2: SGHNT and YENEEA. This CDR3 has 14 amino acids. V lost 5 bases, J lost 4 bases, and 12 bases lay in between. The CDR3 spells CASSKSPQGNTIYF. The CDR3 DNA sequence: TGTGCCAGCAGCAAATCCCCCCAGGGAAACACCATATATTTT. Based on the CDR3 plus reference TRBV11-3 and TRBJ1-3, the full variable domain is EAGVVQSPRYKIIEKKQPVAFWCNPISGHNTLYWYLQNLGQGPELLIRYENEEAVDDSQLPKDRFSAERLKGVDSTLKIQPAELGDSAVYLCASSKSPQGNTIYFGEGSWLTVV.

V and J are TRBV11-3 and TRBJ2-1; no reliable D call. This CDR3 comprises 14 residues. Germline CDR1 is SGHNT and CDR2 is YENEEA. The V end was cut by 4 bases, the J end by 0 bases, with 7 bases between. The CDR3 DNA sequence: TGTGCCAGCAGCTCCCCTTCCTCCTACAATGAGCAGTTCTTC. Its protein is CASSSPSSYNEQFF.